This T cell receptor (beta chain) was captured in a study of vaccination effects on CD4 cells after COVID-19. Across the study: Everyone in the study got two shots of either the BNT162b2 or mRNA-1273 vaccine.

This clone was counted only a few times. Its antigen is currently unknown. Under the ViraFEST assay, PBMC were stimulated with viral peptide pools so that antigen-specific CD4+ T cells expanded. Sequencing was performed afterwards. CD4+ T cells were isolated after about nine days of culture. Nucleocapsid antibody tests were negative, and the vaccine recipients had no prior SARS-CoV-2 infection. Every well housed 1.5 million to 2 million PBMC, which grew in culture alongside 9 to 10 IU/ml IL-2 and about 10 ug/ml peptides. The germline V gene has CDR1 MNHEY and CDR2 SMNVEV (reference sequence). V was shortened by 5 bases and J by 1 base, with 8 bases between the two germline ends. CDR3 length: 13 residues. Using immunoSEQ multiplex PCR, the repertoire was profiled, and TCRdb retains in-frame clones only, with some absent. The sample contains 30,000 to 35,000 clones, about 80% of which appear only once.

This specimen consisted of CD4+ T cells from PBMCs cultured with HCoV-OC43 spike peptides, obtained before COVID-19 vaccination. As to subset: HCoV-OC43 spike overlapping peptide pool stimulation. The chain links TRBV27 to TRBJ1-1; D is possibly TRBD1 (6 bases). The sequence came from a human donor who received a COVID-19 vaccine. The CDR3 DNA is TGTGCCAGCAGTGCGGGGGCGAACACTGAAGCTTTCTTT. This gives the protein CASSAGANTEAFF.